What follows are 28 T cell receptor beta chains derived from one specimen sequenced in a study of cytomegalovirus exposure and HLA in healthy donors (dated by TCRdb to about 2017). The library was generated by the immunoSEQ multiplex PCR assay. TCRdb's version of the immuneACCESS table is confined to in-frame rearrangements and falls short of the full clone set. An unresolved V gene accounts for under half of the shortfall where checked; the remainder is of unknown origin. The table for this sample lists over 110,000 clones; approximately 85% of them were counted only once. Of the sample, more than 1.4% falls within the top ten clones. The sample taken for sequencing was PBMCs. The receptor source for this set is a woman aged 25 to 39 in good health and CMV-seronegative.

The chain recombines TRBV6-5 with TRBJ2-6; the D is unclear. Trimming stripped 3 bases from V and 0 bases from J, with 9 bases between. Germline V CDR1 and CDR2: MNHEY, SVGAGI. The CDR3 consists of 16 residues. The CDR3 nucleotides are TGTGCCAGCAGTTATGGCAGGATCTCTGGGGCCAACGTCCTGACTTTC. It translates to CASSYGRISGANVLTF.

This clone was seen once. This chain joins TRBV12-1 and TRBJ1-6; the D segment call TRBD1 is taken from the table without a DNA check. TRBV12-1 is deemed a pseudogene. The CDR3 extends over 15 amino acids. This CDR3 reads CASSYGTRRNSPLHF. The CDR3 DNA reads as TGTGCCAGCAGCTATGGGACACGCCGAAATTCACCCCTCCACTTT.

The chain couples TRBV11-2 to TRBJ2-7; 8 positions agree with TRBD2. V dropped 1 base and J dropped 6; count of bases not matched to a gene: 5. The CDR3 totals 14 residues. Germline loops: CDR1 SGHAT, CDR2 FQNNGV. The DNA for the CDR3 is TGTGCCAGCAGCTTAGGTCGGGGGGGCCTCGAGCAGTACTTC. Translating gives CASSLGRGGLEQYF.

The chain carries TRBV11-3 and TRBJ2-7; TRBD2 agrees at 13 bases. This CDR3 has 18 amino acids. Looked up from germline, CDR1 is SGHNT and CDR2 is YENEEA. Trimming took 5 bases from V and 3 from J; bases not matched to a gene: 13. CDR3 sequence (DNA): TGTGCCAGCAGCGCAAAACTAGCGGGGGGGCCTGTTAACTACGAGCAGTACTTC. This encodes CASSAKLAGGPVNYEQYF.

For the CDR3, the DNA is TGTGCCAGCACGGAGGGTAGATACGAGCAGTACTTC. It translates to CASTEGRYEQYF. The gene calls are TRBV2 and TRBJ2-7; tentative D call: TRBD2 (6 bases). Germline V lookup: CDR1 SNHLY, CDR2 FYNNEI. The CDR3 runs to 12 residues. V lost 7 bases and J 4 bases, leaving 11 bases between the germline ends.

This chain connects TRBV6-5 to TRBJ1-2; 7 bases fit TRBD1. Germline assignment: CDR1 MNHEY and CDR2 SVGAGI. This CDR3 has 14 residues. V lost 2 bases to trimming and J lost 4 bases; unmatched junction nucleotides: 4. CDR3 sequence reads: CASSYRDSFYGYTF. The CDR3 DNA is TGTGCCAGCAGTTACCGGGACAGTTTCTATGGCTACACCTTC.

The genes are TRBV29-1 and TRBJ1-1; D perhaps matches TRBD1 (6 bases). V lost 4 bases to trimming and J lost 3 bases, with 15 bases between them. Germline V gene data show CDR1 as SQVTM and CDR2 as ANQGSEA. The CDR3 is 14 residues long. The CDR3 spells CSVGGQGRHTEAFF. The CDR3 DNA follows: TGCAGCGTTGGGGGGCAGGGCAGACACACTGAAGCTTTCTTT.

The chain couples TRBV27 to TRBJ2-7; 7 bases line up with TRBD2. CDR1 is MNHEY, CDR2 SMNVEV, per germline (reference sequence). The V gene end was trimmed by 6 bases and the J gene end by 0 bases; junction bases not matched to a gene: 2. CDR3 size: 13 residues. In DNA, the CDR3 is TGTGCCAGCAGGGGCGGGAGCTCCTACGAGCAGTACTTC. Its translation is CASRGGSSYEQYF.

This clone occurred a few times. The V call is TRBV4-2, the J call TRBJ2-7; 7 bases are a match to TRBD1. Germline CDR1 is LGHNA and CDR2 is YNFKEQ. The CDR3 loop spans 14 amino acids. Germline trimming cut 1 base from V and 4 bases from J; bases unmatched to any gene: 4. CDR3 sequence (DNA): TGTGCCAGCAGCCAAGCGACAGGGTTTTACGAGCAGTACTTC. Translation gives CASSQATGFYEQYF.

The chain links TRBV28 to TRBJ2-3; 8 bases align to TRBD2. CDR1 is MDHEN and CDR2 is SYDVKM in the germline V gene. The CDR3 runs 15 residues. V was clipped by 8 bases and J by 3 bases; unmatched bases: 10. For the CDR3, the DNA is TGTGCCAGCCACAACCCGGGACTAGGTACAGATACGCAGTATTTT. Its translation: CASHNPGLGTDTQYF.

The V gene is TRBV10-3, the J gene TRBJ2-2, with 15 positions matching TRBD2. This CDR3 has 18 residues. The V gene end was trimmed by 6 bases and the J gene end by 0 bases; junction bases not matched to a gene: 5. Germline V gene data show CDR1 as ENHRY and CDR2 as SYGVKD. CDR3 bases: TGTGCCATCAGCAAGGGACTAGCGGGGGGCGCGAACACCGGGGAGCTGTTTTTT. Protein: CAISKGLAGGANTGELFF.

The chain employs TRBV6-5 and TRBJ1-1; weak D call: TRBD1 (6 bases). The CDR3 spans 15 residues. Deletions cut 5 bases from V and 4 bases from J, with 17 bases between. In germline, CDR1 is MNHEY, CDR2 SVGAGI. As DNA, the CDR3 is TGTGCCAGCAGTGGTTTGGGGGCGGGGGCCACTGAAGCTTTCTTT. It is translated as CASSGLGAGATEAFF.

This clone was picked up one time. The CDR3, as DNA: TGTGCCAGCAGTCCACGACTAGGGACAGATACGCAGTATTTT. It is translated as CASSPRLGTDTQYF. V gene TRBV6-6 combines with J gene TRBJ2-3, with D possibly matching TRBD2 (6 bases). This CDR3 spans 14 amino acids. CDR1 MNHNY and CDR2 SVGAGI come from the germline V gene (reference sequence). Trimming took 5 bases from V and 3 from J, leaving 12 bases between them.

This chain connects TRBV6-1 to TRBJ1-2; D gene ambiguous. CDR1 is MNHNS, CDR2 SASEGT, per germline. The V and J ends lost 3 bases and 5 bases respectively, with 7 bases between them. There are 12 residues in the CDR3. Written as DNA, the CDR3 is TGTGCCAGCAGTGACGAGGATTATGGCTACACCTTC. Amino acid sequence: CASSDEDYGYTF.

The chain links TRBV2 to TRBJ2-7; 8 bases fit TRBD1. CDR1 and CDR2 from the germline V gene are SNHLY and FYNNEI. Trimming cost V 6 bases and J 3 bases; bases outside gene matches: 7. The CDR3 extends over 14 amino acids. The CDR3 region is CASRPGGSLYEQYF. The DNA for the CDR3 is TGTGCCAGCAGGCCAGGGGGCTCCCTCTACGAGCAGTACTTC.

This clone has a single count. This chain joins TRBV6-1 and TRBJ2-5, with 12 bases aligning to TRBD2. Germline lookup yields CDR1 MNHNS and CDR2 SASEGT. The CDR3 covers 15 residues. After removal of 6 bases from V and 5 bases from J, the junction contained 7 bases not matched to a gene. This CDR3 reads CASSRTSGVWETQYF. The CDR3 DNA reads as TGTGCCAGCAGCCGGACTAGCGGGGTATGGGAGACCCAGTACTTC.

This clone was detected once. This sequence joins TRBV2 and TRBJ1-2; possible D gene TRBD1, 5 bases. The germline V and J ends were trimmed by 5 bases and 3 bases, with 7 bases remaining between them. CDR3 length equals 12 residues. Germline V lookup: CDR1 SNHLY, CDR2 FYNNEI. CDR3 nucleotide sequence: TGTGCCAGCAGTACAGGATACTATGGCTACACCTTC. It yields the protein CASSTGYYGYTF.

With respect to this clone: Other DNA sequences in this sample translate to the same CDR3. This chain connects TRBV5-1 to TRBJ1-1, with D maybe TRBD1 (6 bases). The germline CDR1 and CDR2 sequences are SGHRS and YFSETQ. The CDR3 has 15 residues. Trimming left V 0 bases short and J 0 bases short, with 9 bases between. CDR3 sequence (DNA): TGCGCCAGCAGCTTGGGAACAGGGATGAACACTGAAGCTTTCTTT. This sequence encodes CASSLGTGMNTEAFF. The whole variable domain, remainder taken from reference TRBV5-1 and TRBJ1-1, is KAGVTQTPRYLIKTRGQQVTLSCSPISGHRSVSWYQQTPGQGLQFLFEYFSETQRNKGNFPGRFSGRQFSNSRSEMNVSTLELGDSALYLCASSLGTGMNTEAFFGQGTRLTVV.

V and J are TRBV6-5 and TRBJ2-7; TRBD1 might be the D (6 bases). V lost 2 bases, J lost 0 bases, and 8 bases lay in between. From germline, CDR1 is MNHEY and CDR2 SVGAGI. The CDR3 runs 14 residues. CDR3 region: CASSYGTYSYEQYF. DNA for the CDR3: TGTGCCAGCAGTTACGGGACATACTCCTACGAGCAGTACTTC.

This clone came up once. The V gene is TRBV5-5, the J gene TRBJ2-5; 11 nucleotides line up with TRBD2. Losses at the gene ends were 4 bases for V and 5 bases for J; bases not matched to a gene: 16. The CDR3 consists of 18 residues. CDR1 and CDR2 (germline): SGHKS, YYEKEE (reference sequence). This chain's CDR3 is CASSRPGTSGGMRETQYF. The CDR3 region has the DNA TGTGCCAGCAGCCGTCCCGGGACTAGCGGAGGCATGAGGGAGACCCAGTACTTC.

This sequence joins TRBV6-5 and TRBJ2-7, with 12 positions matching TRBD2. From germline, CDR1 is MNHEY and CDR2 SVGAGI. J lost 10 bases, V lost 5 bases, and 9 bases had no gene match. The CDR3 is 14 residues long. The chain's CDR3 is CASSHRLAGESQYF. DNA for the CDR3: TGTGCCAGCAGTCACCGACTAGCGGGGGAAAGTCAGTACTTC.

The rearrangement links TRBV28 to TRBJ1-2, with D possibly being TRBD1 (5 bases). The V gene's germline CDR1 is MDHEN and CDR2 SYDVKM. V lost 10 bases and J 7 bases, leaving 16 bases between the germline ends. This CDR3 is built from 12 residues. DNA of the CDR3: TGTGCCACCTTCACAGGTTTGGGTGGCTACACCTTC. This codes for CATFTGLGGYTF.

CDR3 in DNA: TGTGCCAGCAGACGGGACAATTCCTACGAGCAGTACTTC. It encodes CASRRDNSYEQYF. This sequence joins TRBV2 and TRBJ2-7; D is perhaps TRBD1 (6 bases). Germline-derived CDR1 and CDR2 are SNHLY and FYNNEI. Trimming pared 6 bases from V and 1 base from J, leaving 10 bases between. This CDR3 region has 13 residues.

The chain employs TRBV2 and TRBJ1-3; D is possibly TRBD1 (6 bases). Germline V gene sequence: CDR1 SNHLY, CDR2 FYNNEI. The CDR3 has 13 amino acids. The V gene lost 9 bases and the J gene lost 2 bases, with 11 bases spanning the gap. The CDR3 nucleotides read TGTGCCAGTCTAAGACAGGCTGGAAACACCATATATTTT. It codes for CASLRQAGNTIYF.

This clone has a handful of counts. The chain joins TRBV19 to TRBJ1-1; D may be TRBD1 (6 bases). The germline CDR1 and CDR2 sequences are LNHDA and SQIVND (reference sequence). V lost 5 bases and J 10 bases, leaving 11 bases between the germline ends. The CDR3 runs 11 residues. The CDR3 loop reads CASSPGVIAFF. The CDR3 nucleotides read TGTGCCAGTAGTCCAGGGGTTATAGCTTTCTTT.

This clone came up once. This chain connects TRBV30 to TRBJ2-1; D is ambiguous. Germline-derived CDR1 and CDR2 are GTSNPN and SVGIG (reference sequence). CDR3 size: 11 residues. V was clipped by 2 bases and J by 10 bases, with 9 bases between them. CDR3 residues: CAWSLILEQFF. The DNA for the CDR3 is TGTGCCTGGAGTCTAATATTAGAGCAGTTCTTC.

V usage is TRBV6-5 and J usage is TRBJ1-6; D unresolved. The V and J ends lost 0 bases and 9 bases respectively, with 12 bases between them. This CDR3 contains 15 residues. Germline CDR1 is MNHEY and CDR2 is SVGAGI. Here the CDR3 reads CASSYSPETSSPLHF. CDR3 DNA sequence: TGTGCCAGCAGTTACTCGCCAGAAACTAGTTCACCCCTCCACTTT.

The chain uses TRBV7-3 and TRBJ2-3; D ambiguous. Trimming left V 0 bases short and J 2 bases short, with 6 bases between. This CDR3 is 14 amino acids long. Germline V CDR1 and CDR2: SGHTA, FQGTGA. The CDR3 region is CASSLTAFTDTQYF. The CDR3 DNA reads as TGTGCCAGCAGCTTAACGGCTTTCACAGATACGCAGTATTTT. Full variable domain (outside the CDR3, taken from reference TRBV7-3 and TRBJ2-3): GAGVSQTPSNKVTEKGKYVELRCDPISGHTALYWYRQSLGQGPEFLIYFQGTGAADDSGLPNDRFFAVRPEGSVSTLKIQRTERGDSAVYLCASSLTAFTDTQYFGPGTRLTVL.